This T cell receptor (beta chain) was captured by sequencing in a study of T cell responses to AZD1222 COVID-19 vaccine. Findings of the study overall: Baseline testing showed seropositivity in only five to seven AZD1222 recipients. At 160-218 and 743-854, vaccine-associated CD4 TCRs were dominant, and they spanned spike. Clonal diversity may have been underestimated in mostly white British donors.

With regard to this clone: Its antigen is unidentified.

Measured with immunoSEQ multiplex PCR; TCRdb has only the in-frame clones, and not every one. Of hundreds of thousands of clones listed, approximately 94% are singletons. The clonotype comes from an adult in good health. The sample was peripheral blood, taken on day 0 of MenACWY control vaccination.

The DNA for the CDR3 is TGCAGCGTTGAGAAGAGGGGCCCGGGGACAGGGGGCGAAGGGACTGAAGCTTTCTTT. Translation: CSVEKRGPGTGGEGTEAFF. The chain has TRBV29-1 and TRBJ1-1; 12 bases fit TRBD1. Germline loops: CDR1 SQVTM, CDR2 ANQGSEA. The CDR3 runs to 19 residues. Unmatched junction bases numbered 19, after V lost 3 bases and J lost 5 bases.